This T cell receptor beta chain is drawn from a study of human T cells and chemical hapten exposure. At the level of the study: Slight differences in pooled library volume were the main source of varying TCR yields across samples.

The CDR3 is 12 amino acids. Looked up from germline, CDR1 is SEHNR and CDR2 is FQNEAQ (reference sequence). The J segment lost 13 bases and the V segment lost 5 bases, leaving 8 bases of the junction unmatched. Study-wide results and limits: TCRs exceeding 1 in 1000 frequency stayed unchanged with DPC sensitization.

RNA extraction used unfractionated whole blood as the source of total RNA. This clonotype was counted only a few times. Its matching antigen is unknown. Individual cDNA molecules in this library carried unique molecular identifiers. In the source study's methods: TCR counts had a median of about 94,000 per sample and spanned about 20,000 to 700,000. TCRdb redid the calling of the reads with MiXCR, one entry per CDR3 protein. TCRdb's processing, not the study's, gives the V and J calls here. The table lists roughly 3,100 distinct CDR3 sequences, 49% of them singletons. The sequence came from a human donor who had alopecia or was a healthy volunteer (not recorded which). Some clones in this sample may be carry-over from other donors' samples. This table probably holds off-target reads from a library built for another chain. Input material: whole blood. The rearrangement uses TRBV7-9 and TRBJ2-4; 7 positions agree with TRBD1. This CDR3 reads CASSGRRTGQYF. The CDR3 bases are TGTGCCAGCAGCGGACGGAGGACAGGCCAGTACTTC.